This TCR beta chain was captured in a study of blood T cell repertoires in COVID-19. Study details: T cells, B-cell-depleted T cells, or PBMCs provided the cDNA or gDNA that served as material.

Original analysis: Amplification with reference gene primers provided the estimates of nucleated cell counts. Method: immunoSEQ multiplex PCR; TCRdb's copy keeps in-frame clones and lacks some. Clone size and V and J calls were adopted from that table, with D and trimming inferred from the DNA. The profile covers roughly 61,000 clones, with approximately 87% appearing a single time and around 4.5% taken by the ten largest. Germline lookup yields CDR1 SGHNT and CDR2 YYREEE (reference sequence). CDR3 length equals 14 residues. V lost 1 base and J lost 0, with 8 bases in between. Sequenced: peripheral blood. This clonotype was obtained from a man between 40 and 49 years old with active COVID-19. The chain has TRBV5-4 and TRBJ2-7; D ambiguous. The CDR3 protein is CASSLIPDSYEQYF. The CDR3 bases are TGTGCCAGCAGCTTGATTCCAGACTCCTACGAGCAGTACTTC.